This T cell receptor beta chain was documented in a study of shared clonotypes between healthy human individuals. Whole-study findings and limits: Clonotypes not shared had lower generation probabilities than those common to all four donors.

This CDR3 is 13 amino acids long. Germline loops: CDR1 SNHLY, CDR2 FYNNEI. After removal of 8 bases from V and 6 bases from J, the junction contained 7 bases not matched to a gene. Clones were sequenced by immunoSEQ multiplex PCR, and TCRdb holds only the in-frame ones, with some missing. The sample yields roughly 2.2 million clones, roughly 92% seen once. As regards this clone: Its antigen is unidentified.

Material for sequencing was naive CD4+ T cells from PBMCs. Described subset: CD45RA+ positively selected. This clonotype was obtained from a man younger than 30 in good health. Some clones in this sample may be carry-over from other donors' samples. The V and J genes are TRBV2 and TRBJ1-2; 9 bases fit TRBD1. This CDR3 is CASGDRVRDGYTF. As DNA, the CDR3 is TGTGCCAGCGGGGACAGGGTAAGGGATGGCTACACCTTC. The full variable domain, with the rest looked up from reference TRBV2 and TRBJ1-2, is EPEVTQTPSHQVTQMGQEVILRCVPISNHLYFYWYRQILGQKVEFLVSFYNNEISEKSEIFDDQFSVERPDGSNFTLKIRSTKLEDSAMYFCASGDRVRDGYTFGSGTRLTVV.